This TCR beta chain was sequenced for a study of T-cell memory formation after mild COVID-19. Overall study: TCR clusters largely stayed donor specific. Points from the study as a whole: Whereas later expanders leaned CD4+, clones contracting day 15 to 85 showed a balanced CD4/CD8 makeup. Clones which contracted sat mainly in CM and EM if CD4+, and in EMRA if CD8+.

As regards this clonotype: The target antigen is unknown.

Per the germline V gene, CDR1 is SNHLY and CDR2 is FYNNEI. The length of the CDR3 is 14 residues. V lost 6 bases and J lost 0, with 8 bases in between. A 5'RACE reaction primed in the constant segment made cDNA libraries of TCR alpha and TCR beta, and these carried sample barcodes and UMIs. Using its own MiXCR run on the 5' RACE reads, TCRdb lists one record per CDR3 protein. The table records 180,000 or so distinct CDR3 sequences, approximately 10% of them present only once. The material sequenced was PBMCs or a T cell subset sorted from them (not recorded which). This receptor was obtained from a man younger than 35 who had mild COVID-19 (a few samples of this study predate the infection). Cell type and time point are not known. The V and J genes are TRBV2 and TRBJ1-4, with a tentative D call TRBD1 (6 bases). In DNA, the CDR3 is TGTGCCAGCAGCGGGACAACAACTAATGAAAAACTGTTTTTT. It yields the protein CASSGTTTNEKLFF.